Presented here are 19 T cell receptor beta chains from one specimen sequenced in a study of CD8+ T cells in alopecia areata. RNA, once extracted, was reverse transcribed into cDNA for use as the sequencing template. Method: immunoSEQ multiplex PCR; TCRdb's copy keeps in-frame clones and lacks some. The sample comprises 250,000 or so clones, 67% of which are singletons, and 1.2% rests with the top ten. Sequences were derived from CD4+ T cells sorted from blood, sampled at week 0. The receptors here all came from a human donor with alopecia areata.

CDR3 sequence: CASRQGVGNEQFF. In DNA, the CDR3 is TGCGCCAGCCGACAGGGAGTAGGCAATGAGCAGTTCTTC. The chain recombines TRBV5-1 with TRBJ2-1; TRBD1 matches 7 bases. In germline, CDR1 is SGHRS, CDR2 YFSETQ. After removal of 7 bases from V and 6 bases from J, the junction contained 7 bases not matched to a gene. CDR3 length: 13 amino acids.

V and J are TRBV29-1 and TRBJ2-7; TRBD1 agrees at 8 bases. The germline CDR1 and CDR2 sequences are SQVTM and ANQGSEA. The J segment lost 0 bases and the V segment lost 6 bases, leaving 10 bases of the junction unmatched. The CDR3 runs 15 residues. The CDR3 DNA reads TGCAGCGTCGTTCTGGGGGACAGGAGCTCCTACGAGCAGTACTTC. Protein product: CSVVLGDRSSYEQYF.

This chain links TRBV10-2 with TRBJ2-3; 11 bases align to TRBD2. Germline CDR1 WSHSY, CDR2 SAAADI. The V gene end was trimmed by 7 bases and the J gene end by 6 bases; junction bases not matched to a gene: 12. This CDR3 has 16 amino acids. The DNA of the CDR3 is TGCGCCAGCATTAGAAGACTAGCGGGGACAGGGGATACGCAGTATTTT. Protein product: CASIRRLAGTGDTQYF.

This clone was seen a few times. This sequence joins TRBV29-1 and TRBJ2-5, with 10 positions matching TRBD1. Germline CDR1 SQVTM, CDR2 ANQGSEA. The trim removed 7 bases at V and 5 bases at J, leaving 7 bases unmatched. The CDR3 runs to 13 residues. The CDR3 nucleotides read TGCAGCGGAAGACAGGGGGCACGGGAGACCCAGTACTTC. It translates to CSGRQGARETQYF.

The chain is built from TRBV29-1 and TRBJ1-5, with unresolved D. Germline assignment: CDR1 SQVTM and CDR2 ANQGSEA. Trimming took off 6 bases at V and 2 bases at J, with 11 bases between the two ends. There are 13 residues in the CDR3. CDR3 residues: CSVMDGGNQPQHF. In DNA, the CDR3 is TGCAGCGTCATGGACGGTGGCAATCAGCCCCAGCATTTT.

This clone was seen more than once but under ten times. This chain joins TRBV7-8 and TRBJ2-1; maybe TRBD2 (5 bases). V lost 8 bases, J lost 7 bases, and 21 bases lay in between. The CDR3 totals 15 residues. Germline CDR1 is SGHVS and CDR2 is FQNEAQ. The CDR3, as DNA: TGTGCCAGCTCGTTCGTCGAACTAGGCGTTAATGAGCAGTTCTTC. It specifies CASSFVELGVNEQFF.

The rearrangement links TRBV2 to TRBJ1-5; possibly TRBD1 for D (6 bases). CDR1 SNHLY and CDR2 FYNNEI come from the germline V gene. This CDR3 contains 14 residues. V shed 7 bases and J shed 3 bases, with 13 bases lying between them. CDR3 coding DNA: TGTGCCAGCACCCTAGGACAGATCAATCAGCCCCAGCATTTT. It encodes CASTLGQINQPQHF.

The rearrangement links TRBV27 to TRBJ1-4; 7 nucleotides line up with TRBD1. The CDR3 has 17 amino acids. J lost 5 bases, V lost 4 bases, and 13 bases had no gene match. Germline V gives CDR1 MNHEY, CDR2 SMNVEV (reference sequence). The CDR3 region has the DNA TGTGCCAGCAGTTCGCCTGGGACAGTGGGTCCAAATGAAAAACTGTTTTTT. Its translation is CASSSPGTVGPNEKLFF.

The chain joins TRBV6-5 to TRBJ2-1, with TRBD2 matching 10 bases. J gave up 2 bases and V 6 bases, and 4 bases lay outside the gene matches. Germline values: CDR1 MNHEY, CDR2 SVGAGI. The CDR3 consists of 15 residues. CDR3 sequence reads: CASSNLAGAYNEQFF. The CDR3 nucleotides read TGTGCCAGCAGCAATCTAGCGGGGGCCTACAATGAGCAGTTCTTC.

The gene calls are TRBV29-1 and TRBJ2-1; 7 bases align to TRBD2. CDR1 is SQVTM and CDR2 is ANQGSEA in the germline V gene. The CDR3 runs to 14 residues. The junction had 7 bases not matched to a gene; V was cut back by 2 bases and J by 6 bases. CDR3 DNA sequence: TGCAGCGTTGAACCGGCGGGAGTGATCAATGAGCAGTTCTTC. It codes for CSVEPAGVINEQFF.

This clone showed up just a few times. The gene calls are TRBV5-1 and TRBJ1-5; D is ambiguous. The length of the CDR3 is 13 residues. V lost 1 base, J lost 6 bases, and 8 bases lay in between. Germline-derived CDR1 and CDR2 are SGHRS and YFSETQ. CDR3 residues: CASSLSAGQPQHF. The CDR3 DNA follows: TGCGCCAGCAGCTTGTCGGCGGGTCAGCCCCAGCATTTT.

The V and J genes are TRBV10-3 and TRBJ1-2; 7 bases are a match to TRBD1. The germline V gene encodes CDR1 ENHRY and CDR2 SYGVKD. The J segment lost 4 bases and the V segment lost 6 bases, leaving 8 bases of the junction unmatched. This CDR3 contains 14 residues. The CDR3 region has the DNA TGTGCCATCAGAGAGACAGGGTTGGTCTATGGCTACACCTTC. Residues: CAIRETGLVYGYTF.

This CDR3 is CASLDSRETQYF. Here the CDR3 DNA reads TGTGCCAGTCTAGACAGCCGGGAGACCCAGTACTTC. The chain has TRBV6-5 and TRBJ2-5, with D possibly matching TRBD1 (5 bases). V was clipped by 9 bases and J by 5 bases, with 13 bases between them. The CDR3 spans 12 residues. Germline CDR1 and CDR2: MNHEY and SVGAGI.

The J gene is TRBJ2-7, the V gene TRBV9; D is ambiguous. V lost 0 bases and J 1 base, leaving 8 bases between the germline ends. The length of the CDR3 is 14 residues. In germline, CDR1 is SGDLS, CDR2 YYNGEE. CDR3: CASSVAGISYEQYF. CDR3 DNA: TGTGCCAGCAGCGTAGCGGGCATTTCCTACGAGCAGTACTTC.

V is TRBV7-9 and J is TRBJ2-1, with D possibly TRBD2 on 6 matching bases. Trimming pared 5 bases from V and 8 bases from J, leaving 13 bases between. CDR1 and CDR2 from the germline V gene are SEHNR and FQNEAQ (reference sequence). The CDR3 consists of 13 residues. CDR3 nucleotides: TGTGCCAGCAGCATTAATTGGGGGGATGAGCAGTTCTTC. Translating it yields CASSINWGDEQFF.

V usage is TRBV7-2 and J usage is TRBJ2-1, with TRBD1 as a possible D gene (6 bases). The germline V gene encodes CDR1 SGHTA and CDR2 FQGNSA. The V and J ends lost 2 bases and 1 base respectively, with 9 bases between them. This CDR3 spans 15 amino acids. This chain's CDR3 is CASSLTQGSYNEQFF. DNA of the CDR3: TGTGCCAGCAGCTTAACTCAGGGGTCCTACAATGAGCAGTTCTTC.

The gene calls are TRBV9 and TRBJ1-2, with no clear D. The CDR3 runs to 12 residues. V was trimmed by 4 bases and J by 4 bases, leaving 8 bases between them. Germline V gene sequence: CDR1 SGDLS, CDR2 YYNGEE. The CDR3 nucleotides are TGTGCCAGCAGCCAGGACGGCTATGGCTACACCTTC. Translating it yields CASSQDGYGYTF. Supplemented by reference TRBV9 and TRBJ1-2, the full variable domain reads DSGVTQTPKHLITATGQRVTLRCSPRSGDLSVYWYQQSLDQGLQFLIQYYNGEERAKGNILERFSAQQFPDLHSELNLSSLELGDSALYFCASSQDGYGYTFGSGTRLTVV.

The rearrangement links TRBV25-1 to TRBJ2-4; no clear D. Deletions cut 5 bases from V and 0 bases from J, with 17 bases between. Germline V gives CDR1 MGHDK, CDR2 SYGVNS. This CDR3 contains 17 residues. The CDR3 DNA reads TGTGCCAGCAGTCTCTGGACGGAGCGTCTAGCCAAAAACATTCAGTACTTC. The encoded protein is CASSLWTERLAKNIQYF. Drawing the rest from reference TRBV25-1 and TRBJ2-4, the complete variable domain is EADIYQTPRYLVIGTGKKITLECSQTMGHDKMYWYQQDPGMELHLIHYSYGVNSTEKGDLSSESTVSRIRTEHFPLTLESARPSHTSQYLCASSLWTERLAKNIQYFGAGTRLSVL.

V is TRBV25-1 and J is TRBJ1-5; a possible D gene is TRBD1 (5 bases). V dropped 3 bases and J dropped 1 base, with 7 bases sitting between them. The CDR3 totals 14 residues. CDR1 is MGHDK and CDR2 is SYGVNS in the germline V gene. For the CDR3, the DNA is TGTGCCAGCAGTGATGGGGACAGCAATCAGCCCCAGCATTTT. It is translated as CASSDGDSNQPQHF.